These 4 T cell receptor beta chains originate from one sample sequenced in a study of blood T cell repertoires in COVID-19. The assay was immunoSEQ multiplex PCR, and TCRdb's table has in-frame clones only and misses some. Among 110,000 to 150,000 clones listed, roughly 77% were seen once. The sequenced sample consisted of peripheral blood. The receptors originated from a man aged 60 to 75 with acute or convalescent COVID-19.

This chain uses TRBV24-1 with TRBJ2-1; 7 positions match TRBD1. Germline V gives CDR1 KGHDR, CDR2 SFDVKD. The junction had 11 bases not matched to a gene; V was cut back by 3 bases and J by 10 bases. The CDR3 loop spans 15 amino acids. The DNA of the CDR3 is TGTGCCACCAGTGATAGGCGACAGGGAATAGGCGAGCAGTTCTTC. Its protein is CATSDRRQGIGEQFF.

The V call is TRBV24-1, the J call TRBJ2-3; D is perhaps TRBD1 (5 bases). Germline loops: CDR1 KGHDR, CDR2 SFDVKD. V was cut by 1 base and J by 6 bases, with 13 bases left in between. The CDR3 extends over 15 amino acids. The CDR3 loop reads CATSDFQGFMDTQYF. For the CDR3, the DNA is TGTGCCACCAGTGATTTCCAGGGTTTTATGGATACGCAGTATTTT.

The chain joins TRBV2 to TRBJ1-2, with a weak D call TRBD1 (6 bases). The CDR3 is 14 residues long. V was pared by 2 bases and J by 8 bases, with 15 bases between. Germline lookup yields CDR1 SNHLY and CDR2 FYNNEI. CDR3: CASSERTATGGYTF. The CDR3 DNA reads TGTGCCAGCAGTGAACGGACAGCAACGGGCGGCTACACCTTC.

The chain couples TRBV5-6 to TRBJ2-7, with D possibly TRBD1 on 5 matching bases. The V gene's germline CDR1 is SGHDT and CDR2 YYEEEE. Trimming removed 0 bases from V and 7 bases from J, with 17 bases in between. CDR3 length: 15 amino acids. As DNA, the CDR3 is TGTGCCAGCAGCTTGGGAGACAGAGTCTTACGGGAGCAGTACTTC. Its protein product is CASSLGDRVLREQYF.